This TCR beta chain was captured in a study of human T cells and chemical hapten exposure (dated by TCRdb to about 2021). Study-wide context: For sensitization, 2% DPC in acetone was applied to a 2 cm by 2 cm area of upper inner arm skin. Throughout the study period of about 25 weeks, patients also received therapeutic DPC doses to the scalp every week. Patch testing on the upper back used Finn chambers containing 0.01% DPC, with scoring done after 6 days according to International Contact Dermatitis Research Group standards. Alopecia areata with under or over 50% scalp involvement, alopecia totalis and alopecia universalis were represented in the patient cohort, which was mostly female. Libraries were combined into a pool for sequencing, and differences in TCR yield between samples came mainly from small differences in library volumes within the pool. The study tracked peripheral blood TCR repertoire changes in vivo during primary and secondary sensitization to the hapten diphenylcyclopropenone (DPC) in alopecia patients. Patient blood was sampled pre-sensitization (week 0) and at 2, 6 and about 24 weeks after DPC sensitization. Roughly 30 alopecia patients gave blood for TCR sequencing at one to four time points (pre-sensitization, 2, 6 and 24 weeks).

The time point label here, explained by the study, means: pre-sensitization, week 0. Read against the paper, the sample's treatment or condition label means: therapeutic diphenylcyclopropenone sensitization with weekly scalp DPC. At every patch-test visit, the blood draw took place before the patch test was put on. Patients were considered eligible if aged 18 to 70, diagnosed with alopecia and deemed suitable for DPC therapy, and patients were excluded if pregnant. Total RNA was extracted from unfractionated whole blood collected in Tempus Blood RNA tubes. In this sample, this clonotype turned up many times. There is no known antigen for this receptor. Base-call qualities are not available, and no considerably larger clone is one nucleotide away. Library preparation was by RACE. The sequencing machine was a NextSeq 500. During library preparation, unique molecular identifiers were attached to individual cDNA molecules so that TCRs could be counted quantitatively and reproducibly. Both TCR alpha and TCR beta chains were sequenced from each blood RNA sample. Per the original workflow: Samples had a median of around 92,000 TCRs, with a range from 23,224 to 690,600. The Decombinator software suite was used to annotate V, J and CDR3 in the TCR reads. For PS versus PT1 abundance plots, all samples were subsampled to the same number of TCRs (28,000). TCRs were defined as expanded if absent before sensitization and observed at least eight times at the 2-week time point. TCRdb handled the public reads itself, with Q25 trimming in fastp and clone calling in MiXCR, and kept productive beta chains. For every CDR3 protein sequence, its rows merge into one entry that carries the most common genes and DNA. The V and J calls and clone size come from TCRdb's table, not from the authors' own analysis. This sample holds 300,000 to 450,000 distinct CDR3 sequences; 5.5% were observed only once. The ten largest clones add up to about 8.2% of the sample.

Broader findings and caveats from the paper: Significantly more large CDR3 similarity clusters were formed by expanded TCRs than by pre-sensitization or healthy control sets, consistent with antigen-driven responses. Alopecia, a presumed autoimmune disease, was present in all patients, so the immune response of the patients might differ from that of healthy individuals. Patch test score correlated positively with the number of PT1 expanded TCRs, reaching significance at thresholds 8, 16 and 32 but not at 4. After repeated subsampling, the strength of the expansion versus patch-test correlation and the threshold at which it became significant changed. DPC sensitization did not change the number of TCRs with a frequency above 1 in 1000, and there was no evidence of changes in global repertoire structure.

The CDR3 starts with the cysteine, ends with the phenylalanine, and has 17 residues. The only DNA kept is the CDR3, 51 bases in frame from the first base. The junction shows trimming of 0 bases on V and 7 bases on J, and the gene matches do not reach 6 bases of it. CDR1 and CDR2, per the germline V gene, are LGHNA and YNFKEQ. Sample: whole blood, taken in connection with sensitization to the hapten diphenylcyclopropenone (DPC). The chain uses TRBV4-2 and TRBJ2-1, and 13 bases in between align with TRBD2. The clonotype was recovered from a woman younger than 30 with alopecia areata. Some clones in this sample may be carry-over from other donors' samples. The DNA sequence is given as TGTGCCAGCAGCCAAGATCTCAGGACTAGCGGGGGTAATGAGCAGTTCTTC. Translated, this is CASSQDLRTSGGNEQFF.